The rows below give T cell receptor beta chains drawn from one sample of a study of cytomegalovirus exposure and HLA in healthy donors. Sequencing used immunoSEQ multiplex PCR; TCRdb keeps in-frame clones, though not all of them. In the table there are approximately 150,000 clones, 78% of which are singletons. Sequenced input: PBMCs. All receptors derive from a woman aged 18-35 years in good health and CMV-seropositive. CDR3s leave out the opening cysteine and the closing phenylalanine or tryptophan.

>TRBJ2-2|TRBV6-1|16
ASSELGQTYTNTGELF
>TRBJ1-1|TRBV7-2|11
ASSLDGVVGAF
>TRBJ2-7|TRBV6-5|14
ASSYYGRGNIYEQY
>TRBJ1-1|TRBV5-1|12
ASSLELGRSEAF
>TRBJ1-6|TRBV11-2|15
ASSSFGTGANNSPLH
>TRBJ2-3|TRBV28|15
ASSPLGLAGGPDTQY
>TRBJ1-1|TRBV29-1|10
SVDRVGTEAF
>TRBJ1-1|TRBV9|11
ASSPEGGGLTF
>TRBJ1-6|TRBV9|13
ASSVEGQANSPLH
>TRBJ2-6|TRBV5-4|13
ASSFSTAGANVLT
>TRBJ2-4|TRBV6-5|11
ASRKQGKNIQY
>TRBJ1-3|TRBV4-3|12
ASSQAGSGNTIY
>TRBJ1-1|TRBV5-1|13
ASSLTGGPGTEAF
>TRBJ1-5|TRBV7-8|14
ASSLARGIRNQPQH
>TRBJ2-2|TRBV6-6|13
ASFRGQPNTGELF
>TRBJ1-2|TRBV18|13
ASSSKTGEDYGYT
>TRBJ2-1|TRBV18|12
ASSRTGRVYEQF
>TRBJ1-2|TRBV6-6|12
ASSRGGRNYGYT
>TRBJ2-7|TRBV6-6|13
ASRLQGISSYEQY
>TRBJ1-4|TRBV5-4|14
ASSLGRDRGGEKLF
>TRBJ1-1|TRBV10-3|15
AISVNRISTANTEAF
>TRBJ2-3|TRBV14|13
ASSLGLPGTDTQY
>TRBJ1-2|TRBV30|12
AWSADRGQGGYT
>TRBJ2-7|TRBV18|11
ASSPLDIYEQY
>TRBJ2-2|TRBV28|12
ASRGQGDTGELF
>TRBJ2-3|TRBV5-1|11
ASSTGSGDTQY
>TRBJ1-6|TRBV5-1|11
ASSLAGTASLH
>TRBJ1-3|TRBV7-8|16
ASSLNVNRGQEGNTIY
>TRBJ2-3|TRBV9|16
ASSGDRSSPSSTDTQY
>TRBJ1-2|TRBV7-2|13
ASSWDKTEIYGYT
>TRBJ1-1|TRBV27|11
ASSLTANTEAF